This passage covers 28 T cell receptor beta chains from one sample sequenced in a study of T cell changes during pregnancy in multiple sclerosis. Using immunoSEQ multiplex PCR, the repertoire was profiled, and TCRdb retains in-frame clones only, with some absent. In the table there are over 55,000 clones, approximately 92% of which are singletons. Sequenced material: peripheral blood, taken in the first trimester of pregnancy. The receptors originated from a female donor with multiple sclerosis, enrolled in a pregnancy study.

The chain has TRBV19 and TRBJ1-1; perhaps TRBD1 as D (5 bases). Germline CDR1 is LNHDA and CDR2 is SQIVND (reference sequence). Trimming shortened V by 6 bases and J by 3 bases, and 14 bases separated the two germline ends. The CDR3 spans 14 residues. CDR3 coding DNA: TGTGCCAGTAGGAGACAGCCAAGTTACACTGAAGCTTTCTTT. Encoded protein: CASRRQPSYTEAFF.

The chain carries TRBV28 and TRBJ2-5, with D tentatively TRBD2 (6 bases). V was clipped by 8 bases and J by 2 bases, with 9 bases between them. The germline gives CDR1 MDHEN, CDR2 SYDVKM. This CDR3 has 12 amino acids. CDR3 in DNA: TGTGCCAGCGGGACTTGGCAAGAGACCCAGTACTTC. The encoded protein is CASGTWQETQYF.

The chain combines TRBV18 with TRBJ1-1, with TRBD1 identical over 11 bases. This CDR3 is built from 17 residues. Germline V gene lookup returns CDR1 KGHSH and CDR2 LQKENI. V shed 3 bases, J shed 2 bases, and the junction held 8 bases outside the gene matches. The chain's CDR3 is CASSPLGTGGLNTEAFF. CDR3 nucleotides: TGTGCCAGCTCACCCCTCGGGACAGGGGGTTTAAACACTGAAGCTTTCTTT.

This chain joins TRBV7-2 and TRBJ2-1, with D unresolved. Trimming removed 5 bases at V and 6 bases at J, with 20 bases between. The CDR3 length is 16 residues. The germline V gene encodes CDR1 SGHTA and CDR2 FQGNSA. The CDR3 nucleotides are TGTGCCAGCAGCCGCCTCGGGTCTACCCTTGGCAATGAGCAGTTCTTC. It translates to CASSRLGSTLGNEQFF.

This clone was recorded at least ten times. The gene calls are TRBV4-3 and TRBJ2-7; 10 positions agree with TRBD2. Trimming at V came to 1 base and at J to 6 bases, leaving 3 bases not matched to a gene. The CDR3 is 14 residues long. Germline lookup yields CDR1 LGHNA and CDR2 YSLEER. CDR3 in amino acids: CASSQASGGFEQYF. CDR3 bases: TGCGCCAGCAGCCAAGCTAGCGGGGGTTTCGAGCAGTACTTC.

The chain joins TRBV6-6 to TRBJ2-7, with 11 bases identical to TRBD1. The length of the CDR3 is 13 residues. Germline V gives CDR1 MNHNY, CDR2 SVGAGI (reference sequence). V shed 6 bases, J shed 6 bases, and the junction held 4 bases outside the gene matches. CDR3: CASRRGTGGEQYF. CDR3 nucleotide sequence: TGTGCCAGCAGACGCGGGACAGGGGGCGAGCAGTACTTC.

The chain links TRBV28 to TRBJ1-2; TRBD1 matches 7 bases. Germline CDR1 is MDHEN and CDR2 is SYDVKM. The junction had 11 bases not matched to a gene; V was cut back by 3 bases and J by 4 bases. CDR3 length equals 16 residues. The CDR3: CASSFFDQTGSYGYTF. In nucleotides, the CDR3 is TGTGCCAGCAGTTTCTTTGACCAGACAGGGAGCTATGGCTACACCTTC.

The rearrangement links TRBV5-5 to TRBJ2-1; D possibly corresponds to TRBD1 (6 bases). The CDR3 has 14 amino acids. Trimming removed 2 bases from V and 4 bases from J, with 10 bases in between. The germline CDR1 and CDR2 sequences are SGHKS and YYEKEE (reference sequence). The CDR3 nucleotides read TGTGCCAGCAGCTTCGAAGGGGGATACAATGAGCAGTTCTTC. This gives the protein CASSFEGGYNEQFF.

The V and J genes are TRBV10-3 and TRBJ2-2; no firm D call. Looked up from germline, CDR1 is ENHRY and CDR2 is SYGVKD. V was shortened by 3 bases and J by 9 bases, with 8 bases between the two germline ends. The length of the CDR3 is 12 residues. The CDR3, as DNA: TGTGCCATCAGTGAACTGGGCAGGGAGCTGTTTTTT. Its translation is CAISELGRELFF.

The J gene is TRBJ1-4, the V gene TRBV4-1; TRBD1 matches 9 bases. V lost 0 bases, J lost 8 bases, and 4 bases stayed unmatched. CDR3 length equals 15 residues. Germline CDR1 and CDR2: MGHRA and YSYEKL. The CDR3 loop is CASSQDGTGQEKLFF. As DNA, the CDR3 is TGCGCCAGCAGCCAAGATGGGACAGGGCAGGAAAAACTGTTTTTT.

CDR3 nucleotides: TGTGCCAGCAGCTCCCGACCCCGGGACAGGGTTATCGGCGAGCAGTACTTC. Protein sequence: CASSSRPRDRVIGEQYF. This chain joins TRBV11-2 and TRBJ2-7, with TRBD1 matching 9 bases. The CDR3 totals 17 residues. V gave up 4 bases and J gave up 6 bases; unmatched junction bases: 16. Germline assignment: CDR1 SGHAT and CDR2 FQNNGV.

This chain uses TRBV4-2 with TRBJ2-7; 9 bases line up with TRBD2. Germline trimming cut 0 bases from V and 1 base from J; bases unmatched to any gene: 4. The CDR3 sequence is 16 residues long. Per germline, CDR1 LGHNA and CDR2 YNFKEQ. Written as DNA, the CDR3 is TGTGCCAGCAGCCAAGAATCTAGCGGGGTATCCTACGAGCAGTACTTC. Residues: CASSQESSGVSYEQYF.

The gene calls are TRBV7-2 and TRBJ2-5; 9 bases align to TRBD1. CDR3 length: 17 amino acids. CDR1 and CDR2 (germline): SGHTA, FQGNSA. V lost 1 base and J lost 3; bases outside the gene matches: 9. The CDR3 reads CASSLVPMGQGKETQYF. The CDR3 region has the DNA TGTGCCAGCAGCTTAGTTCCAATGGGACAGGGAAAAGAGACCCAGTACTTC.

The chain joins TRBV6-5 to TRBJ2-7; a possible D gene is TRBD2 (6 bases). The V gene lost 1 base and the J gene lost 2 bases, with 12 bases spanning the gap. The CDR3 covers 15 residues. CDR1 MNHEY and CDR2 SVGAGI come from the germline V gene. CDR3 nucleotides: TGTGCCAGCAGTTACTTGGGACTGGACCCCTACGAGCAGTACTTC. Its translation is CASSYLGLDPYEQYF.

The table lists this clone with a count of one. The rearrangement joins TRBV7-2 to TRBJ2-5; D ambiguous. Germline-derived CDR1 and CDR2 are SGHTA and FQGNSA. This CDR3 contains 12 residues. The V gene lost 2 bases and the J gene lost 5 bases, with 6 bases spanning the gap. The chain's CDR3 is CASSLTWETQYF. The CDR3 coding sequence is TGTGCCAGCAGCTTAACATGGGAGACCCAGTACTTC.

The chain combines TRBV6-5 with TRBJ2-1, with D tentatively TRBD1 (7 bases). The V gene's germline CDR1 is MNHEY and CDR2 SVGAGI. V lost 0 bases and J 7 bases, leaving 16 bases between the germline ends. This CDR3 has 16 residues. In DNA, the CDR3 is TGTGCCAGCAGTTACTCGATTCAGGGGGGCGGTAATGAGCAGTTCTTC. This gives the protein CASSYSIQGGGNEQFF.

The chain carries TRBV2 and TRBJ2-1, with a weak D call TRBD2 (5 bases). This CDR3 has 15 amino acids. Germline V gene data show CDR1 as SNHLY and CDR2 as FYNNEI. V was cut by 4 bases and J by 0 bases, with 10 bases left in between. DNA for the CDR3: TGTGCCAGCAGTGCGGACTCTCGCTCCTACAATGAGCAGTTCTTC. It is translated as CASSADSRSYNEQFF.

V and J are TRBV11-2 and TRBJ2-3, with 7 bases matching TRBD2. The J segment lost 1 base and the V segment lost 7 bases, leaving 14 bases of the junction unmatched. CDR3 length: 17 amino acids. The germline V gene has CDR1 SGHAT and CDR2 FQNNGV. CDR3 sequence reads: CASTPRLAAHGTDTQYF. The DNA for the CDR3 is TGTGCCAGCACCCCCCGTCTAGCGGCCCACGGCACAGATACGCAGTATTTT.

The CDR3 protein is CASSINNRGSGNTIYF. DNA of the CDR3: TGTGCCAGCAGCATCAATAACAGGGGCTCTGGAAACACCATATATTTT. The chain links TRBV6-6 to TRBJ1-3; TRBD1 matches 7 bases. The CDR3 length is 16 residues. Germline CDR1 MNHNY, CDR2 SVGAGI (reference sequence). V lost 6 bases to trimming and J lost 0 bases; unmatched junction nucleotides: 8.

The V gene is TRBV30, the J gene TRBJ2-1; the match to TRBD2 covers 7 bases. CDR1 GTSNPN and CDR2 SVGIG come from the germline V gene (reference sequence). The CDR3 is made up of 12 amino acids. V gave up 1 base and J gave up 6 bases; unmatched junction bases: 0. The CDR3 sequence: CAWSAGGNEQFF. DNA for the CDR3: TGTGCCTGGAGTGCGGGGGGCAATGAGCAGTTCTTC. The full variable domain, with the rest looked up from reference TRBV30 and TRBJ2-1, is SQTIHQWPATLVQPVGSPLSLECTVEGTSNPNLYWYRQAAGRGLQLLFYSVGIGQISSEVPQNLSASRPQDRQFILSSKKLLLSDSGFYLCAWSAGGNEQFFGPGTRLTVL.

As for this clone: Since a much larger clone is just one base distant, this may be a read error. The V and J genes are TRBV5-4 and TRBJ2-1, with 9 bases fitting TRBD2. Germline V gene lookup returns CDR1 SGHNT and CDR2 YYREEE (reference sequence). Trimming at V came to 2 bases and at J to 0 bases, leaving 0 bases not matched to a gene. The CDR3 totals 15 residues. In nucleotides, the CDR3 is TGTGCCAGCAGCTTTAGCGGGAGCTCCTACAATGAGCAGTTCTTC. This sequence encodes CASSFSGSSYNEQFF.

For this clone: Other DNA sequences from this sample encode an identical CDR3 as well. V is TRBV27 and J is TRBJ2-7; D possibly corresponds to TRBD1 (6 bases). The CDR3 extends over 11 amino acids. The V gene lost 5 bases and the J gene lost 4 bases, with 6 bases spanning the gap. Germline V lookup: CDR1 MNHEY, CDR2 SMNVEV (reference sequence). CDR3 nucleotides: TGTGCCAGCAGTAGGGGGTACGAGCAGTACTTC. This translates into CASSRGYEQYF.

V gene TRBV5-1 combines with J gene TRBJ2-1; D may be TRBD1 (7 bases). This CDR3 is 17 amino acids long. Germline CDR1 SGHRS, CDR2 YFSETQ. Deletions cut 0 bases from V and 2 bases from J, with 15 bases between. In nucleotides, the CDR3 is TGCGCCAGCAGCTTGGAGGGGGCTAGCGACACCTACAATGAGCAGTTCTTC. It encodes CASSLEGASDTYNEQFF.

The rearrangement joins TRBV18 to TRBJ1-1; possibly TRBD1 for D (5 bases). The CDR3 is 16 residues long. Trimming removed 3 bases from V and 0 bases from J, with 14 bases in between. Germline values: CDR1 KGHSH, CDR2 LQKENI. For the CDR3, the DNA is TGTGCCAGCTCACCGGGTTTAAAGGGGATGAACACTGAAGCTTTCTTT. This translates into CASSPGLKGMNTEAFF.

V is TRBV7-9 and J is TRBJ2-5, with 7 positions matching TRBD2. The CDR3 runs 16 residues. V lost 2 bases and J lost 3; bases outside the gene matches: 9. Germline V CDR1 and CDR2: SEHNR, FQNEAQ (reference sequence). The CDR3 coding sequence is TGTGCCAGCAGCTTACTCTTAAGGCTAGCGGAAGAGACCCAGTACTTC. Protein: CASSLLLRLAEETQYF.

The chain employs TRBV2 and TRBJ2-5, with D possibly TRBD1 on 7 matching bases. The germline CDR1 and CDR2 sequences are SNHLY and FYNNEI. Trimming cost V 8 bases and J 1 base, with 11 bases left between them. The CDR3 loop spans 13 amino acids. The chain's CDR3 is CASAGGLQETQYF. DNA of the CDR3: TGTGCCAGCGCAGGGGGGCTCCAAGAGACCCAGTACTTC.

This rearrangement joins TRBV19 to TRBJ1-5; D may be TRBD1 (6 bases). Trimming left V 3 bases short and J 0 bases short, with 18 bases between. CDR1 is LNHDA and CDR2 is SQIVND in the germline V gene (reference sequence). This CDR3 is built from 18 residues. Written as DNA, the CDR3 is TGTGCCAGTAGTATTCGCTCGACAGGTACGAGTAGCAATCAGCCCCAGCATTTT. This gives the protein CASSIRSTGTSSNQPQHF.

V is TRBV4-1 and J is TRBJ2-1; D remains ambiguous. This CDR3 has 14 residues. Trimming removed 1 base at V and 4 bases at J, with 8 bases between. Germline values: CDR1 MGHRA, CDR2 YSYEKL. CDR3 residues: CASSQVGPYNEQFF. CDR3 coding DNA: TGCGCCAGCAGCCAAGTTGGGCCGTACAATGAGCAGTTCTTC.